Below are 14 T cell receptor beta chains sequenced from a single sample in a study of blood T cell repertoires in COVID-19 (TCRdb year 2020). Preparation of the library involved the immunoSEQ multiplex PCR assay. Not all clones reach the TCRdb copy of this immuneACCESS table, which keeps in-frame sequences only. Checked studies attribute under half of the gap to unresolved V genes and leave the rest unexplained. This sample holds 190,000 or so clones; around nine tenths were observed only once. Of the sample, around 3% is held by the ten largest clones. The sequenced sample consisted of peripheral blood. Source of these receptors: a man aged 35 to 55 with active or convalescent COVID-19.

The chain links TRBV2 to TRBJ1-5; D possibly corresponds to TRBD1 (5 bases). V was cut by 8 bases and J by 4 bases, with 9 bases left in between. Germline assignment: CDR1 SNHLY and CDR2 FYNNEI. The length of the CDR3 is 12 residues. In DNA, the CDR3 is TGTGCCAGCGGGGGGGATAATCAGCCCCAGCATTTT. This translates into CASGGDNQPQHF. The entire variable domain, with the rest obtained from reference TRBV2 and TRBJ1-5, is as follows: EPEVTQTPSHQVTQMGQEVILRCVPISNHLYFYWYRQILGQKVEFLVSFYNNEISEKSEIFDDQFSVERPDGSNFTLKIRSTKLEDSAMYFCASGGDNQPQHFGDGTRLSIL.

The V call is TRBV6-5, the J call TRBJ2-7; TRBD1 aligns across 8 bases. CDR1 and CDR2 from the germline V gene are MNHEY and SVGAGI. V was pared by 6 bases and J by 5 bases, with 6 bases of the junction left unmatched. CDR3 size: 13 residues. CDR3 sequence (DNA): TGTGCCAGCAGACCCGGGACAGGTAACGAGCAGTACTTC. It is translated as CASRPGTGNEQYF.

This rearrangement joins TRBV3-1 (or the pseudogene TRBV3-2) to TRBJ1-1; 7 nucleotides align to TRBD1. The germline V gene encodes CDR1 LGHDT and CDR2 YNNKEL (reference sequence). The CDR3 consists of 15 residues. Losses at the gene ends were 3 bases for V and 7 bases for J; bases not matched to a gene: 11. DNA of the CDR3: TGTGCCAGCAGCCATCCCCACAGGGGCCCCGGTGAAGCTTTCTTT. It is translated as CASSHPHRGPGEAFF.

This clone was seen only once. The V gene is TRBV7-2, the J gene TRBJ2-2; 11 positions match TRBD1. V lost 1 base and J lost 7; bases outside the gene matches: 5. Germline CDR1 reads SGHTA; CDR2 reads FQGNSA. The CDR3 consists of 16 residues. CDR3 amino acids: CASSLVGQGAVGELFF. The DNA for the CDR3 is TGTGCCAGCAGCTTAGTCGGACAGGGGGCCGTCGGGGAGCTGTTTTTT.

The chain has TRBV11-3 and TRBJ2-7; 8 bases are shared with TRBD2. Germline CDR1 is SGHNT and CDR2 is YENEEA. V lost 5 bases, J lost 4 bases, and 7 bases stayed unmatched. The CDR3 runs 14 residues. The DNA for the CDR3 is TGTGCCAGCAGCCCCCGGGCGGGGGGATACGAGCAGTACTTC. As protein: CASSPRAGGYEQYF.

This clone occurred once. V usage is TRBV19 and J usage is TRBJ1-3; D is uncertain. This CDR3 spans 14 amino acids. V lost 4 bases to trimming and J lost 0 bases, with 7 bases between them. The V gene's germline CDR1 is LNHDA and CDR2 SQIVND (reference sequence). CDR3 nucleotides: TGTGCCAGTAGTAGAGGGAGCTCTGGAAACACCATATATTTT. Translation gives CASSRGSSGNTIYF.

The chain links TRBV7-9 to TRBJ2-3, with no clear D. The CDR3 length is 14 residues. V was trimmed by 3 bases and J by 0 bases, leaving 7 bases between them. Germline CDR1 is SEHNR and CDR2 is FQNEAQ (reference sequence). CDR3 loop: CASSFPVSTDTQYF. The CDR3 nucleotides are TGTGCCAGCAGCTTCCCGGTGAGCACAGATACGCAGTATTTT.

The V gene is TRBV5-8, the J gene TRBJ2-1; TRBD1 matches 10 bases. The CDR3 sequence is 15 residues long. V was pared by 5 bases and J by 8 bases, with 10 bases of the junction left unmatched. The germline V gene has CDR1 SGHTS and CDR2 YDEGEE. In nucleotides, the CDR3 is TGTGCCAGCAGACTACCGGGACAGGGGTTTCATGAGCAGTTCTTC. Translating it yields CASRLPGQGFHEQFF.

The chain has TRBV6-6 and TRBJ2-3, with 10 bases lining up with TRBD2. CDR3 size: 15 residues. The germline gives CDR1 MNHNY, CDR2 SVGAGI (reference sequence). V was pared by 4 bases and J by 5 bases, with 6 bases of the junction left unmatched. This chain's CDR3 is CASSLSGGAGDTQYF. The CDR3 DNA sequence: TGTGCCAGCAGTTTAAGCGGGGGGGCCGGAGATACGCAGTATTTT.

V usage is TRBV7-6 and J usage is TRBJ1-1; D ambiguous. This CDR3 spans 13 amino acids. V was trimmed by 1 base and J by 3 bases, leaving 6 bases between them. From germline, CDR1 is SGHVS and CDR2 FNYEAQ. In nucleotides, the CDR3 is TGTGCCAGCAGCTTAGTGGCAGACACTGAAGCTTTCTTT. As protein: CASSLVADTEAFF.

The genes are TRBV4-3 and TRBJ2-1; 7 bases line up with TRBD1. J was trimmed by 7 bases and V by 4 bases; bases with no gene match: 13. In germline, CDR1 is LGHNA, CDR2 YSLEER. This CDR3 spans 16 amino acids. CDR3 bases: TGCGCCAGCAGCCCTTACTCACAGGGGCTAAGGAATGAGCAGTTCTTC. Amino acids: CASSPYSQGLRNEQFF.

The chain uses TRBV24-1 and TRBJ2-3; no reliable D call. This CDR3 is 17 amino acids long. CDR1 and CDR2 from the germline V gene are KGHDR and SFDVKD. V was cut by 3 bases and J by 0 bases, with 15 bases left in between. CDR3 DNA sequence: TGTGCCACCAGTGATACCATGACCCTGAGGAGCACAGATACGCAGTATTTT. Its translation is CATSDTMTLRSTDTQYF.

The genes are TRBV4-1 and TRBJ2-1; TRBD1 might be the D (6 bases). Germline V lookup: CDR1 MGHRA, CDR2 YSYEKL. Trimming removed 1 base at V and 8 bases at J, with 15 bases between. CDR3 length equals 15 residues. CDR3 region: CASSQAFLQGDEQFF. The CDR3 DNA sequence: TGCGCCAGCAGCCAAGCGTTCTTACAGGGCGATGAGCAGTTCTTC.

This chain connects TRBV7-2 to TRBJ2-1; D unclear. Looked up from germline, CDR1 is SGHTA and CDR2 is FQGNSA. Trimming took off 1 base at V and 6 bases at J, with 13 bases between the two ends. This CDR3 contains 15 residues. The CDR3 loop is CASSLVVGWANEQFF. Here the CDR3 DNA reads TGTGCCAGCAGCTTAGTGGTAGGTTGGGCCAATGAGCAGTTCTTC.